Below are 5 T cell receptor beta chains sequenced from a single sample in a study of OX40 agonist ivuxolimab in advanced cancers. Profiling relied on immunoSEQ multiplex PCR, and the TCRdb table lists in-frame clones only, not all of them. The table has about 61,000 clones, 82% seen once. The sequencing used CD4+ or CD8+ T cells sorted from blood, collected in a trial of the OX40 agonist ivuxolimab. The receptors stem from an adult with an advanced solid tumor such as melanoma, head and neck, liver or kidney cancer.

In nucleotides, the CDR3 is TGTGCCAGCAGCGTTAATTTGGGGGGGACAGATACGCAGTATTTT. It translates to CASSVNLGGTDTQYF. V is TRBV7-3 and J is TRBJ2-3; TRBD2 agrees at 7 bases. The CDR3 runs 15 residues. Germline-derived CDR1 and CDR2 are SGHTA and FQGTGA. The V and J ends lost 5 bases and 3 bases, in that order; junction bases with no gene match: 8.

This clone was counted between two and nine times. V and J are TRBV30 and TRBJ1-1; D call uncertain. Looked up from germline, CDR1 is GTSNPN and CDR2 is SVGIG (reference sequence). V lost 5 bases and J lost 2, with 12 bases in between. There are 13 residues in the CDR3. This chain's CDR3 is CAWSRGSNTEAFF. In DNA form, the CDR3 reads TGTGCCTGGTCTCGGGGAAGTAACACTGAAGCTTTCTTT.

This clone was observed a single time. The gene calls are TRBV15 and TRBJ2-3; either TRBD1 or TRBD2 may fit D (6 bases each). The germline CDR1 and CDR2 sequences are LNHNV and YYDKDF (reference sequence). V lost 1 base to trimming and J lost 1 base, with 12 bases between them. The CDR3 contains 16 residues. The CDR3 protein is CATSRGAGGGTDTQYF. The CDR3 DNA reads as TGTGCCACCAGCAGAGGGGCCGGGGGCGGCACAGATACGCAGTATTTT.

V gene TRBV10-3 combines with J gene TRBJ1-1; maybe TRBD1 (6 bases). CDR1 and CDR2 (germline): ENHRY, SYGVKD. V was shortened by 0 bases and J by 11 bases, with 13 bases between the two germline ends. The CDR3 is 13 residues long. The CDR3 loop is CAISESAGENAFF. CDR3 DNA sequence: TGTGCCATCAGTGAGTCGGCAGGGGAAAATGCTTTCTTT.

The rearrangement links TRBV6-1 to TRBJ1-2; D is ambiguous. The CDR3 length is 15 residues. V lost 5 bases, J lost 4 bases, and 17 bases lay in between. Germline assignment: CDR1 MNHNS and CDR2 SASEGT. The CDR3 sequence: CASSRTRELRYGYTF. DNA for the CDR3: TGTGCCAGCAGTCGAACCCGTGAGCTCCGCTATGGCTACACCTTC.